The present T cell receptor beta chain was sequenced within a study of blood T cell repertoires in COVID-19. Overall study context: Some COVID-19 samples were acute and others convalescent; all came from the United States, Italy and Spain. T cells, B-cell-depleted T cells, or PBMCs supplied cDNA or gDNA.

The authors' processing: Scientists estimated how many nucleated cells there were by amplifying reference gene primers. TCRdb keeps only in-frame clones here, not all; method: immunoSEQ multiplex PCR. For V, J and clone size, that table is used; D and trimming come from the DNA. The sample includes tens of thousands of clones, roughly nine tenths seen only once; the top ten take roughly a tenth. The length of the CDR3 is 19 residues. The V gene's germline CDR1 is LGHNA and CDR2 YSLEER. V trimming: 0 bases; J trimming: 5 bases; junction bases outside the gene matches: 13. This receptor was taken from a human donor in a cohort sampled during active COVID-19. The chain uses TRBV4-3 and TRBJ2-5; 12 bases fit TRBD2. The sequencing sample was made of peripheral blood. This CDR3 reads CASSQDPIPTLAGGETQYF. Here the CDR3 DNA reads TGCGCCAGCAGCCAAGATCCAATCCCCACTCTAGCGGGAGGGGAGACCCAGTACTTC.